These 13 T cell receptor beta chains came from one sample sequenced in a study of T cell responses to AZD1222 COVID-19 vaccine. The protocol was immunoSEQ multiplex PCR, while the TCRdb copy is restricted to in-frame clones and leaves out a portion. The data show 60,000 to 95,000 clones, 87% seen once. This sample comprised peripheral blood, obtained 28 days after the second AZD1222 dose. Source of these receptors: an adult who received the AZD1222 COVID-19 vaccine.

This clone was observed a few times. V usage is TRBV5-1 and J usage is TRBJ1-1; D is unclear. Germline V CDR1 and CDR2: SGHRS, YFSETQ. Trimming took off 3 bases at V and 1 base at J, with 10 bases between the two ends. The CDR3 spans 14 residues. Here the CDR3 DNA reads TGCGCCAGCAGCTCCGGACGCCGGAACACTGAAGCTTTCTTT. Translation: CASSSGRRNTEAFF.

The chain couples TRBV28 to TRBJ2-7, with D maybe TRBD1 (6 bases). Germline V CDR1 and CDR2: MDHEN, SYDVKM. This CDR3 is 12 amino acids long. Trimming stripped 6 bases from V and 7 bases from J, with 13 bases between. The CDR3, as DNA: TGTGCCAGCAGGGGGGACATCGGGGAGCAGTACTTC. Residues: CASRGDIGEQYF.

The V and J genes are TRBV11-2 and TRBJ2-1; D possibly corresponds to TRBD2 (6 bases). Germline lookup yields CDR1 SGHAT and CDR2 FQNNGV. Trimming removed 4 bases from V and 0 bases from J, with 10 bases in between. The CDR3 length is 15 residues. For the CDR3, the DNA is TGTGCCAGCAGCTCAACTAGCATCTCCTACAATGAGCAGTTCTTC. Translating gives CASSSTSISYNEQFF.

This clone was observed once. This sequence joins TRBV3-1 (or the pseudogene TRBV3-2) and TRBJ1-2; D unclear. The CDR3 is made up of 14 amino acids. Germline-derived CDR1 and CDR2 are LGHDT and YNNKEL (reference sequence). V gave up 0 bases and J gave up 4 bases, with 9 bases separating them. CDR3 nucleotide sequence: TGTGCCAGCAGCCAAGAATTAGGGATCTATGGCTACACCTTC. Amino acid sequence: CASSQELGIYGYTF.

The chain is built from TRBV7-3 and TRBJ2-3; D tentatively reads TRBD1 or TRBD2 (5 bases each). The V gene's germline CDR1 is SGHTA and CDR2 FQGTGA. With 2 bases removed from V and 6 bases from J, the gap between germline ends came to 12 bases. The length of the CDR3 is 14 residues. CDR3 amino acids: CASSLFPGDDTQYF. The CDR3 DNA follows: TGTGCCAGCAGCTTATTCCCCGGGGACGATACGCAGTATTTT.

Notes on this clone: One junction end disagrees with the germline gene, perhaps due to a read error. The rearrangement links TRBV2 to TRBJ2-4; a possible D gene is TRBD2 (6 bases). This CDR3 has 12 amino acids. Germline V gives CDR1 SNHLY, CDR2 FYNNEI. The CDR3, as DNA: TGTGCCAGCAGTGAAGGCCCGAGGGGCGGGAACTTC. Protein: CASSEGPRGGNF.

V and J are TRBV4-1 and TRBJ1-5, with a tentative D call TRBD1 (5 bases). In germline, CDR1 is MGHRA, CDR2 YSYEKL. Trimming removed 1 base at V and 5 bases at J, with 12 bases between. The CDR3 is made up of 15 amino acids. CDR3 amino acids: CASSQVQGWDQPQHF. CDR3 coding DNA: TGCGCCAGCAGCCAAGTTCAGGGATGGGATCAGCCCCAGCATTTT.

The J gene is TRBJ1-1, the V gene TRBV29-1; 9 nucleotides line up with TRBD1. V lost 8 bases, J lost 1 base, and 2 bases stayed unmatched. The CDR3 sequence is 12 residues long. Per the germline V gene, CDR1 is SQVTM and CDR2 is ANQGSEA. The CDR3 nucleotides are TGCAGCTCGGGACAGGGGAACACTGAAGCTTTCTTT. This gives the protein CSSGQGNTEAFF. Full variable domain (rest looked up from reference TRBV29-1 and TRBJ1-1): SAVISQKPSRDICQRGTSLTIQCQVDSQVTMMFWYRQQPGQSLTLIATANQGSEATYESGFVIDKFPISRPNLTFSTLTVSNMSPEDSSIYLCSSGQGNTEAFFGQGTRLTVV.

The chain recombines TRBV29-1 with TRBJ1-1; D remains ambiguous. The CDR3 extends over 12 amino acids. V was shortened by 6 bases and J by 6 bases, with 14 bases between the two germline ends. CDR1 and CDR2 (germline): SQVTM, ANQGSEA. CDR3 sequence: CSVARFQAEAFF. The CDR3 region has the DNA TGCAGCGTCGCGAGGTTTCAGGCTGAAGCTTTCTTT.

The rearrangement uses TRBV3-1 (or the pseudogene TRBV3-2) and TRBJ1-2; 11 nucleotides line up with TRBD1. Germline V lookup: CDR1 LGHDT, CDR2 YNNKEL (reference sequence). V shed 2 bases, J shed 4 bases, and the junction held 9 bases outside the gene matches. This CDR3 comprises 17 residues. The CDR3: CASSQRTGGDYGYGYTF. CDR3 bases: TGTGCCAGCAGCCAACGGACAGGGGGCGATTACGGCTATGGCTACACCTTC.

This rearrangement joins TRBV19 to TRBJ1-1; TRBD1 might be the D (5 bases). CDR1 and CDR2 from the germline V gene are LNHDA and SQIVND (reference sequence). Trimming cost V 3 bases and J 3 bases, with 8 bases left between them. The CDR3 contains 13 residues. The CDR3 loop is CASSIVRDTEAFF. The DNA of the CDR3 is TGTGCCAGTAGTATCGTCAGGGACACTGAAGCTTTCTTT.

The chain links TRBV5-1 to TRBJ2-3; 13 bases are a match to TRBD2. Losses at the gene ends were 0 bases for V and 0 bases for J; bases not matched to a gene: 4. The CDR3 length is 18 residues. Germline V gene lookup returns CDR1 SGHRS and CDR2 YFSETQ. CDR3 sequence (DNA): TGCGCCAGCAGCTTGGGTCGACTAGCGGGGGGCAGCACAGATACGCAGTATTTT. Protein: CASSLGRLAGGSTDTQYF.

The gene calls are TRBV29-1 and TRBJ1-2; possible D gene TRBD1, 6 bases. The V and J ends lost 6 bases and 3 bases respectively, with 20 bases between them. The CDR3 has 15 residues. The germline gives CDR1 SQVTM, CDR2 ANQGSEA. The CDR3: CSVARVGGSDYGYTF. In DNA, the CDR3 is TGCAGCGTCGCTCGGGTCGGGGGCTCAGACTATGGCTACACCTTC.